This TCR beta chain originates from a study of glioma-infiltrating T cells after dendritic cell vaccination. For the study at large: Dendritic cell vaccination trial patients had either newly diagnosed or recurrent glioblastoma. Study results and limitations: Higher TCR clonality did not directly relate to longer survival. Higher pretreatment TIL content predicted longer progression-free time and survival.

About this clone itself: Its antigen is not known.

Profiled with immunoSEQ multiplex PCR; TCRdb holds only in-frame clones, not every one. The data hold 95,000 or so clones, with approximately 81% observed a single time. CDR1 is MNHGY, CDR2 SAAAGT, per germline. Between the trimmed V and J ends, which lost 2 bases and 6 bases, there was a span of 13 bases. This CDR3 is 15 amino acids long. The clonotype originates from a human donor with glioblastoma. The starting material was blood, obtained before dendritic cell vaccination. This chain links TRBV6-8 with TRBJ2-2; D is possibly TRBD1 (6 bases). CDR3 sequence: CASSYTTGNPGELFF. The CDR3 DNA reads TGTGCCAGCAGTTACACGACAGGTAACCCCGGGGAGCTGTTTTTT.